This record concerns one TCR beta chain sequence. Original processing methods: Amplified reference gene primers provided the basis for estimating nucleated cell counts. Some clones are missing from TCRdb's copy, which holds only in-frame ones; the method was immunoSEQ multiplex PCR. The V and J calls and clone size come from that table; D and trimming were worked out from the DNA. The sample includes 100,000 to 130,000 clones, around 89% of them seen just once. The data were taken from a study of blood T cell repertoires in COVID-19. Study summary: COVID-19 samples from acute and convalescent phases originated in the United States, Italy and Spain. PBMCs, B-cell-depleted T cells, or T cells provided the cDNA or gDNA that made up the material.

Sequencing used peripheral blood. This clonotype was sampled from a man aged 50-60 years with active or convalescent COVID-19.

DNA of the CDR3: TGCGCCAGCAGCTACGGACAGAACACTGAAGCTTTCTTT. Protein sequence: CASSYGQNTEAFF. The chain couples TRBV5-1 to TRBJ1-1; tentatively, D is TRBD1 (5 bases). Trimming cost V 3 bases and J 1 base, with 7 bases left between them. The CDR3 is made up of 13 amino acids. Per germline, CDR1 SGHRS and CDR2 YFSETQ.